This is a list of T cell receptor beta chains from one sample in a study of blood T cell repertoires in COVID-19. Profiled with immunoSEQ multiplex PCR; TCRdb holds only in-frame clones, not every one. Among about 210,000 clones, 86% were seen once, and the ten largest hold roughly 0.78%. The material sequenced was peripheral blood. The receptors come from a woman aged 70 to 79 with acute or convalescent COVID-19. CDR3s include the opening cysteine and the closing phenylalanine or tryptophan. The D gene is left open where the match is weak. Rows may omit the clone size; those that give it use once, few, many or a size class.

size,J,D,V,DNA,CDR3
few,TRBJ1-5,-,TRBV5-1,TGCGCCAGCAGCTTAACTCCACTGACAGAGAATCAGCCCCAGCATTTT,CASSLTPLTENQPQHF
few,TRBJ1-1,-,TRBV28,TGTGCCAGCAGTTCCTCCTCGGGGAGGCGCACTGAAGCTTTCTTT,CASSSSSGRRTEAFF
-,TRBJ2-7,-,TRBV5-4,TGTGCCAGCAGCTCGACAGGCTCCTACGAGCAGTACTTC,CASSSTGSYEQYF
-,TRBJ2-2,-,TRBV5-1,TGCGCCAGCACCAAGACGGGGAACACCGGGGAGCTGTTTTTT,CASTKTGNTGELFF
-,TRBJ2-2,-,TRBV5-1,TGCGCCAGCAGCTTAGGACTAGGGGAGCTGTTTTTT,CASSLGLGELFF
-,TRBJ2-1,TRBD2,TRBV10-3,TGTGCCATCAGTGAGCGGAGCGGGAGGGGTAATGAGCAGTTCTTC,CAISERSGRGNEQFF
-,TRBJ2-7,TRBD2,TRBV11-2,TGTGCCAGCAGCTTAGCCGGACTAGCGGGGAGCTCCTACGAGCAGTACTTC,CASSLAGLAGSSYEQYF
-,TRBJ2-7,-,TRBV3-1/TRBV3-2,TGTGCCAGCAGCCAAAACGGCGGTCCCTACGAGCAGTACTTC,CASSQNGGPYEQYF
-,TRBJ2-3,TRBD1,TRBV7-3,TGTGCCAGCAGCTCCGGGGACAGGGAAGGGGATACGCAGTATTTT,CASSSGDREGDTQYF
-,TRBJ1-5,TRBD1,TRBV19,TGTGCCAGTAGTATGTTAGGAGGACAGGGGATCAATCAGCCCCAGCATTTT,CASSMLGGQGINQPQHF
-,TRBJ2-4,-,TRBV29-1,TGCAGCGTTAACGTCGGCGGGGACATTCAGTACTTC,CSVNVGGDIQYF
once,TRBJ1-1,-,TRBV6-6,TGTGCCAGCAGTTCTTTTGGGGAGGGCTTGAACACTGAAGCTTTCTTT,CASSSFGEGLNTEAFF
once,TRBJ1-4,TRBD1,TRBV11-2,TGTGCCAGCAGCACAGACAGGGCCAGAGAAAAACTGTTTTTT,CASSTDRAREKLFF
-,TRBJ2-1,-,TRBV7-3,TGTGCCAGCAGCTTCGGACAAGGCTCCTACAATGAGCAGTTCTTC,CASSFGQGSYNEQFF
few,TRBJ1-3,TRBD1,TRBV6-1,TGTGCCAGCAGTGAAGGACAGGGGGGAACTGGAAACACCATATATTTT,CASSEGQGGTGNTIYF
once,TRBJ1-2,-,TRBV3-1/TRBV3-2,TGTGCCAGCAGCCTCGGTGAGGTGGGCTACACCTTC,CASSLGEVGYTF
-,TRBJ1-1,TRBD1,TRBV7-9,TGTGCCAGTGGGACAGCGAACACTGAAGCTTTCTTT,CASGTANTEAFF
-,TRBJ1-3,-,TRBV7-8,TGTGCCAGCAGCCCTTCGTCGGCGGATGGAAACACCATATATTTT,CASSPSSADGNTIYF
-,TRBJ1-1,-,TRBV6-2/TRBV6-3,TGTGCCAGCAGTTACTCCGCAGGGGCAACTGAAGCTTTCTTT,CASSYSAGATEAFF
-,TRBJ1-4,-,TRBV7-9,TGTGCCAGCAGCTCGCGACAGACTAATGAAAAACTGTTTTTT,CASSSRQTNEKLFF
-,TRBJ2-7,-,TRBV4-2,TGTGCCAGCAGCCAAGCCTCTGGCGGTACCTACGAGCAGTACTTC,CASSQASGGTYEQYF
-,TRBJ1-2,-,TRBV6-5,TGTGCCAGCAGTTACGACCCGGGCCGGGGTGGCTACACCTTC,CASSYDPGRGGYTF